The entry below gives a single TCR beta chain sequence along with its context. This record comes from a study of T cells expressing NK-cell markers. One entry per CDR3 protein, without DNA, is what TCRdb gives after re-calling the 5' RACE reads. The repertoire shows 350,000 to 450,000 distinct CDR3 sequences; the top ten hold roughly 5.5%. This CDR3 contains 15 residues. From germline, CDR1 is MNHEY and CDR2 SVGEGT. The sample was blood T cells: a sorted CD56 or NKG2C T cell subset, CD4+ or CD8+ T cells, or bulk PBMC T cells (not recorded which). This receptor was identified in a man aged 18-75 years in good health. The V call is TRBV6-2 or TRBV6-3, the J call TRBJ2-7; TCRdb calls TRBD1, which cannot be checked without DNA. The CDR3 here is CASSYKGQGPYEQYF.